This is a list of T cell receptor beta chains from one sample in a study of blood T cell repertoires in COVID-19. Only in-frame clones appear in the TCRdb table, and some are missing; sequencing was by immunoSEQ multiplex PCR. The sample comprises about 250,000 clones, 83% of which are singletons, and around 5.5% rests with the top ten. The source material was peripheral blood. These receptors all come from a human donor in a cohort sampled during active COVID-19. CDR3s include the opening cysteine and the closing phenylalanine or tryptophan. D genes are given only for firm matches. Part of the rows lack a size; the others show once, few, many or a class for expanded clones.

V: TRBV19
size: NA
D: NA
J: TRBJ1-6
DNA: TGTGCCAGTAGCTTGACGGTTGCTCAGGGTTCACCCCTCCACTTT
CDR3: CASSLTVAQGSPLHF

V: TRBV6-1
size: NA
D: NA
J: TRBJ2-6
DNA: TGTGCCAGCAGTGAAGATTTCAGGGGCTCTGGGGCCAACGTCCTGACTTTC
CDR3: CASSEDFRGSGANVLTF

V: TRBV2
size: once
D: TRBD2
J: TRBJ2-7
DNA: TGTGCCAGCACTCGCGGGACTAGCGGGGGCTACGAGCAGTACTTC
CDR3: CASTRGTSGGYEQYF

V: TRBV5-1
size: NA
D: TRBD2
J: TRBJ2-3
DNA: TGCGCCAGCAGACCTTTAGCGGGGGGCACAGATACGCAGTATTTT
CDR3: CASRPLAGGTDTQYF

V: TRBV10-1
size: NA
D: NA
J: TRBJ1-1
DNA: TGCGCCAGCAGTGAGCGTACTCCGAACACTGAAGCTTTCTTT
CDR3: CASSERTPNTEAFF

V: TRBV9
size: NA
D: NA
J: TRBJ2-7
DNA: TGTGCCAGCAGCGTAGAGCCGGGGGGGACAGTAGGGAACGAGCAGTACTTC
CDR3: CASSVEPGGTVGNEQYF

V: TRBV7-3
size: once
D: NA
J: TRBJ2-5
DNA: TGTGCCAGCAGCTTATTTTCTGGCGGGGACGTAGGGACCCAGTACTTC
CDR3: CASSLFSGGDVGTQYF

V: TRBV5-1
size: few
D: TRBD2
J: TRBJ2-3
DNA: TGCGCCAGCAGCTCGGGACTCGGGGGGGATACGCAGTATTTT
CDR3: CASSSGLGGDTQYF

V: TRBV5-4
size: NA
D: NA
J: TRBJ2-3
DNA: TGTGCCAGCAGCTTGCTTGGTTGGGCAGGGGTAGAAGATACGCAGTATTTT
CDR3: CASSLLGWAGVEDTQYF

V: TRBV5-1
size: NA
D: TRBD2
J: TRBJ2-3
DNA: TGCGCCAGCAGTAGCGGGTTCACAGATACGCAGTATTTT
CDR3: CASSSGFTDTQYF

V: TRBV14
size: NA
D: NA
J: TRBJ1-3
DNA: TGTGCCAGCAGCCAACTGCGACAGTCTGGAAACACCATATATTTT
CDR3: CASSQLRQSGNTIYF

V: TRBV28
size: NA
D: NA
J: TRBJ2-2
DNA: TGTGCCAGTCAGGTGGTCTTCTCCGGGGAGCTGTTTTTT
CDR3: CASQVVFSGELFF

V: TRBV5-1
size: NA
D: NA
J: TRBJ1-2
DNA: TGCGCCAGCAGCAAGGCAGTGACATCTAACTATGGCTACACCTTC
CDR3: CASSKAVTSNYGYTF

V: TRBV6-5
size: NA
D: NA
J: TRBJ1-3
DNA: TGTGCCAGCATTTCGGACAGCTCTGGAAACACCATATATTTT
CDR3: CASISDSSGNTIYF

V: TRBV5-1
size: NA
D: TRBD2
J: TRBJ2-5
DNA: TGCGCCAGCAGCGTCGGGACAGCGGGGGGTCAAGAGACCCAGTACTTC
CDR3: CASSVGTAGGQETQYF

V: TRBV30
size: NA
D: NA
J: TRBJ1-3
DNA: TGTGCCTGGAGTAAAGGGGCCTCTGGAAACACCATATATTTT
CDR3: CAWSKGASGNTIYF

V: TRBV5-4
size: NA
D: NA
J: TRBJ2-1
DNA: TGTGCCAGCAGCTTGGGAGGGGGATCGAACAATGAGCAGTTCTTC
CDR3: CASSLGGGSNNEQFF

V: TRBV5-1
size: NA
D: NA
J: TRBJ2-3
DNA: TGCGCCAGCAGCTGGACAGGCACAGATACGCAGTATTTT
CDR3: CASSWTGTDTQYF

V: TRBV6-5
size: NA
D: NA
J: TRBJ1-2
DNA: TGTGCCAGCAGACGACAGACTTCTAACTATGGCTACACCTTC
CDR3: CASRRQTSNYGYTF

V: TRBV24-1
size: once
D: NA
J: TRBJ2-3
DNA: TGTGCCACCAGTGATTTGAGCCCCAGGGGAGATACGCAGTATTTT
CDR3: CATSDLSPRGDTQYF

V: TRBV6-5
size: NA
D: TRBD1
J: TRBJ1-5
DNA: TGTGCCAGCACTACTGGACAGGGTAATCAGCCCCAGCATTTT
CDR3: CASTTGQGNQPQHF

V: TRBV6-2/TRBV6-3
size: NA
D: TRBD2
J: TRBJ2-5
DNA: TGTGCCAGCAGTTACAGGCTAGCGGGGCAAGAGACCCAGTACTTC
CDR3: CASSYRLAGQETQYF

V: TRBV18
size: once
D: NA
J: TRBJ1-1
DNA: TGTGCCAGCTCACCACGGGCAGGGGAAACTGAAGCTTTCTTT
CDR3: CASSPRAGETEAFF

V: TRBV6-2/TRBV6-3
size: many
D: TRBD2
J: TRBJ2-1
DNA: TGTGCCAGCAGTTCAATAGTGACTAGCGGGAGGGCCGGTAGGTACAATGAGCAGTTCTTC
CDR3: CASSSIVTSGRAGRYNEQFF

V: TRBV5-1
size: NA
D: NA
J: TRBJ2-3
DNA: TGCGCCAGCAGCGGGGGGGCGACCTTCACAGATACGCAGTATTTT
CDR3: CASSGGATFTDTQYF

V: TRBV18
size: NA
D: TRBD1
J: TRBJ2-3
DNA: TGTGCCAGCTCACCAACCCTCCCAGGGGGCAAAGGAGATACGCAGTATTTT
CDR3: CASSPTLPGGKGDTQYF

V: TRBV7-8
size: NA
D: NA
J: TRBJ2-5
DNA: TGTGCCAGCAGCTTCGGCAGGGTCAGTGAGACCCAGTACTTC
CDR3: CASSFGRVSETQYF

V: TRBV5-1
size: NA
D: TRBD1
J: TRBJ2-3
DNA: TGCGCCAGCAGCTTGGAGGACAGGGGGATGGATACGCAGTATTTT
CDR3: CASSLEDRGMDTQYF

V: TRBV23-1
size: few
D: NA
J: TRBJ1-5
DNA: TGCGCCAGCAGTCAATCGGCAGGGTCCGATAGCAATCAGCCCCAGCATTTT
CDR3: CASSQSAGSDSNQPQHF

V: TRBV30
size: NA
D: TRBD2
J: TRBJ2-3
DNA: TGTGCCTGGAGAGTAGCGGGGCCCACAGATACGCAGTATTTT
CDR3: CAWRVAGPTDTQYF

V: TRBV27
size: few
D: TRBD1
J: TRBJ2-2
DNA: TGTGCCAGCAGTTTAACAGGGGCGAGCGGGGAGCTGTTTTTT
CDR3: CASSLTGASGELFF

V: TRBV24-1
size: NA
D: NA
J: TRBJ1-5
DNA: TGTGCCACCAGTGATTTGGGAACGGAGAAGCCCCAGCATTTT
CDR3: CATSDLGTEKPQHF

V: TRBV7-9
size: NA
D: NA
J: TRBJ2-3
DNA: TGTGCCAGCAGCTTAGCGGGGGGGCGCACAGATACGCAGTATTTT
CDR3: CASSLAGGRTDTQYF

V: TRBV7-8
size: NA
D: NA
J: TRBJ2-1
DNA: TGTGCCAGCAGCCCGAGGTGGAGGGGCTCCTACAATGAGCAGTTCTTC
CDR3: CASSPRWRGSYNEQFF

V: TRBV19
size: few
D: TRBD1
J: TRBJ1-2
DNA: TGTGCCAGTAGTACCCGGGACAGGGGGCTTGGGTATGGCTACACCTTC
CDR3: CASSTRDRGLGYGYTF

V: TRBV5-5
size: NA
D: NA
J: TRBJ1-4
DNA: TGTGCCAGCAGCTTGCCCGAGCGAGAAAAACTGTTTTTT
CDR3: CASSLPEREKLFF

V: TRBV7-3
size: NA
D: NA
J: TRBJ1-1
DNA: TGTGCCAGCAGCTTACAGGGGATGAACACTGAAGCTTTCTTT
CDR3: CASSLQGMNTEAFF

V: TRBV9
size: NA
D: NA
J: TRBJ1-2
DNA: TGTGCCAGCAGCGTCCCAATAACAGGGTCCGACTATGGCTACACCTTC
CDR3: CASSVPITGSDYGYTF

V: TRBV4-1
size: NA
D: NA
J: TRBJ1-2
DNA: TGCGCCAGCAGCCAGGCGGGGCGGGGGCTTGGCGGTGGCTACACCTTC
CDR3: CASSQAGRGLGGGYTF

V: TRBV28
size: NA
D: TRBD1
J: TRBJ1-4
DNA: TGTGCCAGCAGTTCTCCGGGACAGGGGAATGAAAAACTGTTTTTT
CDR3: CASSSPGQGNEKLFF

V: TRBV11-2
size: NA
D: NA
J: TRBJ1-4
DNA: TGTGCCAGCAGCCTCGGGACATCTAATGAAAAACTGTTTTTT
CDR3: CASSLGTSNEKLFF

V: TRBV5-6
size: NA
D: NA
J: TRBJ1-1
DNA: TGTGCCAGCAGCTCGGGGGTCCGGCAGGGATCTTTCTTT
CDR3: CASSSGVRQGSFF